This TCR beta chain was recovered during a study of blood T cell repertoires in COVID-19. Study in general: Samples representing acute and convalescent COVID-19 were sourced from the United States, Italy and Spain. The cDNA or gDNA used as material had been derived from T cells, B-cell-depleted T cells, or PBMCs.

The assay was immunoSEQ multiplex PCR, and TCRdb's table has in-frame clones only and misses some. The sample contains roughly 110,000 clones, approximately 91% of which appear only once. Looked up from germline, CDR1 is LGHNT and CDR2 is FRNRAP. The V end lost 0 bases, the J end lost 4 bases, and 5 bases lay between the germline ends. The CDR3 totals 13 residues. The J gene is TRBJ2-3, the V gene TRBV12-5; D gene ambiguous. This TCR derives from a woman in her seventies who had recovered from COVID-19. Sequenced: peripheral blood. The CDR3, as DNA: TGTGCTAGTGGTTTGGTAGGAGCAGATACGCAGTATTTT. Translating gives CASGLVGADTQYF. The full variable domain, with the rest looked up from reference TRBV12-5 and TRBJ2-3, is DARVTQTPRHKVTEMGQEVTMRCQPILGHNTVFWYRQTMMQGLELLAYFRNRAPLDDSGMPKDRFSAEMPDATLATLKIQPSEPRDSAVYFCASGLVGADTQYFGPGTRLTVL.